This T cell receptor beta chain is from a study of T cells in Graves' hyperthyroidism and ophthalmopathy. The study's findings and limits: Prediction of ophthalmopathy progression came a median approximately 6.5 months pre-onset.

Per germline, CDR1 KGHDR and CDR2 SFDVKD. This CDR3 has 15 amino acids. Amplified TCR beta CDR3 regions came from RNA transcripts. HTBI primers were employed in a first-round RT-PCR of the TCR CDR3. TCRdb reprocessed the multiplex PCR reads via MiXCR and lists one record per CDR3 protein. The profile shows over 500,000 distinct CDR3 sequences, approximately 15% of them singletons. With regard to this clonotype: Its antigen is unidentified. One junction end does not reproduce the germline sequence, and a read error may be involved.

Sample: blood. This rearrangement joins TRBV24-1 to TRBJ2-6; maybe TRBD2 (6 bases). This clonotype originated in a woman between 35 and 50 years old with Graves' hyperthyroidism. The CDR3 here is CATSDLTGGANVQTF. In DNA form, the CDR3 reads TGTGCCACCAGTGATTTGACAGGAGGGGCCAACGTCCAGACTTTC.